This T cell receptor beta chain came from a study of PD-L1 blockade in urothelial cancer. Study-wide context: The patients had undergone anywhere from 0 to 3 prior chemotherapy regimens. Analyses were performed on blood at 3 weeks after treatment start (the second dose) and at 6 weeks.

Clones were read by immunoSEQ multiplex PCR, and TCRdb kept only the in-frame ones, dropping some. The sample gives 50,000 to 75,000 clones, more than 80% of which show up once; around 1.5% is in the top ten. Noted time point: pretreatment peripheral blood. The cohort comprised individuals with locally advanced or metastatic urothelial carcinoma. Sample contribution per patient ranged from 1 to 8, covering pretreatment and on-treatment. The sample was PBMCs, taken around atezolizumab (anti-PD-L1) treatment. The receptor was derived from a man in his sixties or seventies with urothelial cancer.

For the CDR3, the DNA is TGTGCCAGCAGCTCGGGACTAGCGGGAGCTTCCCACGAGCAGTACTTC. It specifies CASSSGLAGASHEQYF. This chain links TRBV5-6 with TRBJ2-7; 14 bases are shared with TRBD2. Germline CDR1 reads SGHDT; CDR2 reads YYEEEE. J lost 5 bases, V lost 3 bases, and 7 bases had no gene match. The CDR3 length is 16 residues.